The 20 T cell receptor beta chains in this list originate from one sample, sequenced in a study of tumor-infiltrating lymphocytes in localized non-small cell lung cancer. The data were produced by immunoSEQ multiplex PCR, yet TCRdb's version contains in-frame clones alone and is incomplete. The table has about 22,000 clones, 60% to 80% seen once; the top ten hold 3% to 3.5%. Sequencing used lung tumor tissue. Source of these receptors: a human donor with non-small cell lung cancer.

This clone has just a few counts. The chain recombines TRBV20-1 with TRBJ1-2, with D unresolved. V was pared by 6 bases and J by 3 bases, with 8 bases between. The CDR3 has 11 amino acids. CDR1 DFQATT and CDR2 SNEGSKA come from the germline V gene (reference sequence). CDR3 nucleotide sequence: TGCAGTGCAGGACCGGACTATGGCTACACCTTC. It codes for CSAGPDYGYTF.

By its share, this clone is medium-sized (0.01 to 0.1%). The chain has TRBV28 and TRBJ2-5; TRBD1 is a possible D gene (6 bases). Germline V gives CDR1 MDHEN, CDR2 SYDVKM. CDR3 size: 13 residues. The V and J ends lost 5 bases and 7 bases respectively, with 14 bases between them. The CDR3, as DNA: TGTGCCAGCAGTCCGAACAGGGTGGGGACCCAGTACTTC. This gives the protein CASSPNRVGTQYF.

DNA for the CDR3: TGTGCCAGTCTGTTAAGGACACCCTATGGCTACACCTTC. It is translated as CASLLRTPYGYTF. J is TRBJ1-2 and V is TRBV6-1, with D possibly matching TRBD1 (5 bases). The CDR3 loop spans 13 amino acids. The V end lost 9 bases, the J end lost 4 bases, and 15 bases lay between the germline ends. Germline V gene lookup returns CDR1 MNHNS and CDR2 SASEGT.

The chain couples TRBV2 to TRBJ1-5, with 8 bases aligning to TRBD1. V trimming: 2 bases; J trimming: 7 bases; junction bases outside the gene matches: 4. The CDR3 has 14 amino acids. The V gene's germline CDR1 is SNHLY and CDR2 FYNNEI. CDR3 residues: CASSEQGAKQPQHF. CDR3 nucleotide sequence: TGTGCCAGCAGTGAACAGGGGGCAAAACAGCCCCAGCATTTT.

The gene calls are TRBV6-6 and TRBJ2-1; 7 bases fit TRBD1. Trimming took 8 bases from V and 5 from J; bases not matched to a gene: 6. The CDR3 spans 13 residues. Germline V gene lookup returns CDR1 MNHNY and CDR2 SVGAGI (reference sequence). Written as DNA, the CDR3 is TGTGCCAGCGGTGGGACAGTTAACAATGAGCAGTTCTTC. This translates into CASGGTVNNEQFF.

The V call is TRBV5-1, the J call TRBJ2-5; tentatively, D is TRBD2 (5 bases). There are 13 residues in the CDR3. V was cut by 5 bases and J by 5 bases, with 13 bases left in between. CDR1 and CDR2 (germline): SGHRS, YFSETQ. The CDR3 sequence is CASRLDPAETQYF. The DNA for the CDR3 is TGCGCCAGCAGACTAGACCCCGCGGAGACCCAGTACTTC.

The rearrangement joins TRBV11-3 to TRBJ2-1; 7 bases are a match to TRBD1. Germline CDR1 and CDR2: SGHNT and YENEEA. CDR3 length equals 14 residues. The V and J ends lost 1 base and 5 bases, in that order; junction bases with no gene match: 2. The CDR3 region has the DNA TGTGCCAGCAGCTTAGGAGGGACAGACAATGAGCAGTTCTTC. Its translation is CASSLGGTDNEQFF.

The chain joins TRBV5-6 to TRBJ2-7, with TRBD2 identical over 7 bases. The CDR3 is made up of 16 amino acids. With V trimmed by 1 base and J by 0 bases, 7 bases remained unmatched. Germline V gene sequence: CDR1 SGHDT, CDR2 YYEEEE. CDR3 coding DNA: TGTGCCAGCAGCTTGTGGGGTTCTAGCGGCTCCTACGAGCAGTACTTC. Encoded protein: CASSLWGSSGSYEQYF. Using reference TRBV5-6 and TRBJ2-7 for the parts outside the CDR3, the full variable domain is DAGVTQSPTHLIKTRGQQVTLRCSPKSGHDTVSWYQQALGQGPQFIFQYYEEEERQRGNFPDRFSGHQFPNYSSELNVNALLLGDSALYLCASSLWGSSGSYEQYFGPGTRLTVT.

This clone has a single count. V is TRBV11-2 and J is TRBJ2-1, with 11 bases fitting TRBD2. Germline V lookup: CDR1 SGHAT, CDR2 FQNNGV. V trimming: 1 base; J trimming: 6 bases; junction bases outside the gene matches: 5. CDR3 length: 16 amino acids. The CDR3, as DNA: TGTGCCAGCAGCTTAGGACCCGGACTAGCGGGCAATGAGCAGTTCTTC. It yields the protein CASSLGPGLAGNEQFF. The full variable domain, in which reference TRBV11-2 and TRBJ2-1 provide the parts outside the CDR3, is EAGVAQSPRYKIIEKRQSVAFWCNPISGHATLYWYQQILGQGPKLLIQFQNNGVVDDSQLPKDRFSAERLKGVDSTLKIQPAKLEDSAVYLCASSLGPGLAGNEQFFGPGTRLTVL.

V and J are TRBV10-2 and TRBJ2-5, with D perhaps matching TRBD2 (5 bases). From germline, CDR1 is WSHSY and CDR2 SAAADI. This CDR3 has 14 amino acids. V was shortened by 2 bases and J by 0 bases, with 7 bases between the two germline ends. The CDR3, as DNA: TGCGCCAGCAGTGAGGGGAGATACCAAGAGACCCAGTACTTC. Translating it yields CASSEGRYQETQYF.

The chain couples TRBV19 to TRBJ2-3; tentative D call: TRBD1 (6 bases). CDR3 length: 15 residues. The germline V gene encodes CDR1 LNHDA and CDR2 SQIVND (reference sequence). V lost 5 bases and J 0 bases, leaving 12 bases between the germline ends. DNA of the CDR3: TGTGCCAGTAGTTTACAGGGAATAAGCACAGATACGCAGTATTTT. It yields the protein CASSLQGISTDTQYF. Combining the CDR3 with reference TRBV19 and TRBJ2-3 gives the whole variable domain DGGITQSPKYLFRKEGQNVTLSCEQNLNHDAMYWYRQDPGQGLRLIYYSQIVNDFQKGDIAEGYSVSREKKESFPLTVTSAQKNPTAFYLCASSLQGISTDTQYFGPGTRLTVL.

V gene TRBV30 combines with J gene TRBJ1-1, with a tentative D call TRBD1 (5 bases). The germline gives CDR1 GTSNPN, CDR2 SVGIG (reference sequence). The V gene lost 0 bases and the J gene lost 4 bases, with 15 bases spanning the gap. This CDR3 contains 15 residues. The CDR3 reads CAWSVLIGGTTEAFF. In nucleotides, the CDR3 is TGTGCCTGGAGTGTACTAATCGGAGGGACCACTGAAGCTTTCTTT.

DNA of the CDR3: TGCGCCAGCAGCCCGGGACACCGAAACACTGAAGCTTTCTTT. It specifies CASSPGHRNTEAFF. The V call is TRBV5-1, the J call TRBJ1-1, with D possibly matching TRBD1 (6 bases). The CDR3 consists of 14 residues. CDR1 is SGHRS and CDR2 is YFSETQ in the germline V gene. The V end lost 4 bases, the J end lost 2 bases, and 12 bases lay between the germline ends.

This clone was detected a few times. The chain has TRBV5-1 and TRBJ1-4, with a weak D call TRBD1 (6 bases). V lost 4 bases to trimming and J lost 0 bases, with 16 bases between them. CDR3 length: 17 amino acids. Per the germline V gene, CDR1 is SGHRS and CDR2 is YFSETQ. CDR3 sequence: CASSTSGGLATNEKLFF. CDR3 DNA: TGCGCCAGCAGCACCTCCGGGGGCCTTGCAACTAATGAAAAACTGTTTTTT.

The chain joins TRBV19 to TRBJ1-5, with D maybe TRBD1 (5 bases). CDR3 length: 16 residues. Looked up from germline, CDR1 is LNHDA and CDR2 is SQIVND (reference sequence). V shed 5 bases and J shed 5 bases, with 19 bases lying between them. CDR3 DNA: TGTGCCAGTAGTCCGCCCGGGCCCGGGGCCGATCAGCCCCAGCATTTT. Protein sequence: CASSPPGPGADQPQHF.

The rearrangement uses TRBV4-3 and TRBJ2-2; perhaps TRBD2 as D (6 bases). The CDR3 contains 16 residues. With 4 bases removed from V and 4 bases from J, the gap between germline ends came to 16 bases. Germline CDR1 and CDR2: LGHNA and YSLEER. In DNA, the CDR3 is TGCGCCAGCAGCCCCTCCAATTTGGGGGGCACCGGGGAGCTGTTTTTT. This sequence encodes CASSPSNLGGTGELFF.

This clone was detected once. This sequence joins TRBV5-1 and TRBJ2-7; D is possibly TRBD1 or TRBD2 (5 bases each). The V and J ends lost 4 bases and 4 bases respectively, with 15 bases between them. The CDR3 runs to 14 residues. Germline V gene lookup returns CDR1 SGHRS and CDR2 YFSETQ. The CDR3 DNA is TGCGCCAGCAGCGCCCGGGGCCACAGATACGAGCAGTACTTC. It is translated as CASSARGHRYEQYF.

The CDR3 protein is CASGQGASYEQYF. The CDR3, as DNA: TGCGCCAGCGGGCAGGGGGCCTCCTACGAGCAGTACTTC. The chain links TRBV10-2 to TRBJ2-7; 8 bases agree with TRBD1. The J segment lost 0 bases and the V segment lost 8 bases, leaving 3 bases of the junction unmatched. Germline assignment: CDR1 WSHSY and CDR2 SAAADI. The CDR3 has 13 residues.

The chain uses TRBV6-6 and TRBJ2-1; D is perhaps TRBD2 (7 bases). Germline V gives CDR1 MNHNY, CDR2 SVGAGI (reference sequence). Trimming removed 4 bases at V and 3 bases at J, with 13 bases between. This CDR3 spans 15 amino acids. CDR3 loop: CASSSGGTGYNEQFF. CDR3 sequence (DNA): TGTGCCAGCAGTTCGGGGGGCACGGGCTACAATGAGCAGTTCTTC.

The gene calls are TRBV9 and TRBJ2-7, with TRBD2 as a possible D gene (5 bases). Germline V CDR1 and CDR2: SGDLS, YYNGEE. This CDR3 contains 14 residues. V was shortened by 0 bases and J by 5 bases, with 12 bases between the two germline ends. The CDR3 region has the DNA TGTGCCAGCAGCGTAGCGGTAGGCGGGCACGAGCAGTACTTC. It is translated as CASSVAVGGHEQYF.